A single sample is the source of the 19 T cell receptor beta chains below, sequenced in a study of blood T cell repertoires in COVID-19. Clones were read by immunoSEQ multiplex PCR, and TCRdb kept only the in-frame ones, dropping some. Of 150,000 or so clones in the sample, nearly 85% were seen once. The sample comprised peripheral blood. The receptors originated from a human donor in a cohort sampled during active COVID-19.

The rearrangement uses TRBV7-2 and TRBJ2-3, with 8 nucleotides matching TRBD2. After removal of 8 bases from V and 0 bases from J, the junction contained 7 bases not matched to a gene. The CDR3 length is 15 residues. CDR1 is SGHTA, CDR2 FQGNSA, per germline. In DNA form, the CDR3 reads TGTGCCAGCGCCCGAGTAGCGGGGAGCACAGATACGCAGTATTTT. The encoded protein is CASARVAGSTDTQYF. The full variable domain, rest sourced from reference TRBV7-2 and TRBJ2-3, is GAGVSQSPSNKVTEKGKDVELRCDPISGHTALYWYRQSLGQGLEFLIYFQGNSAPDKSGLPSDRFSAERTGGSVSTLTIQRTQQEDSAVYLCASARVAGSTDTQYFGPGTRLTVL.

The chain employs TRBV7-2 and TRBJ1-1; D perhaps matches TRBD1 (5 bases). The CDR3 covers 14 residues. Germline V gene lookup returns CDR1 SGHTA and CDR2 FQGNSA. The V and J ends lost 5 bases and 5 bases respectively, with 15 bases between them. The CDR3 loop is CASSPSGRETEAFF. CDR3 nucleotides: TGTGCCAGCAGCCCATCTGGCAGGGAAACTGAAGCTTTCTTT. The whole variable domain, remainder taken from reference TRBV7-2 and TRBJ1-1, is GAGVSQSPSNKVTEKGKDVELRCDPISGHTALYWYRQSLGQGLEFLIYFQGNSAPDKSGLPSDRFSAERTGGSVSTLTIQRTQQEDSAVYLCASSPSGRETEAFFGQGTRLTVV.

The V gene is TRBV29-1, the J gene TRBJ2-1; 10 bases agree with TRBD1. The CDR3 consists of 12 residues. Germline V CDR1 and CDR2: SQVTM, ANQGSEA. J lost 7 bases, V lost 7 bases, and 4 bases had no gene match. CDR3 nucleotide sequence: TGCAGCGCGAGACAGGGGGCGAATGAGCAGTTCTTC. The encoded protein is CSARQGANEQFF.

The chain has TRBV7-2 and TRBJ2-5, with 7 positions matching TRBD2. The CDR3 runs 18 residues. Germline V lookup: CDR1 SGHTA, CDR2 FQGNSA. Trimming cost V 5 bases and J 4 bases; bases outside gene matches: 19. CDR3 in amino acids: CASSQVNPRMGGLETQYF. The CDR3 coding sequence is TGTGCCAGCAGCCAGGTGAACCCTAGAATGGGAGGGCTAGAGACCCAGTACTTC.

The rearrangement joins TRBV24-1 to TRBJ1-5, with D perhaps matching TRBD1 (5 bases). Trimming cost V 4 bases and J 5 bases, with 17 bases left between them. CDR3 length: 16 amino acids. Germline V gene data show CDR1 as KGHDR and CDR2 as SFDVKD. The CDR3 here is CATSDGGWGGDQPQHF. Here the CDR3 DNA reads TGTGCCACCAGTGACGGCGGATGGGGAGGGGATCAGCCCCAGCATTTT.

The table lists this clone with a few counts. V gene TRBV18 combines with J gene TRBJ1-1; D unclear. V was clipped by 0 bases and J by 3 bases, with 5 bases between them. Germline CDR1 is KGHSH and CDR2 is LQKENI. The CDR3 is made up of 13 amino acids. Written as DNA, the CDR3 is TGTGCCAGCTCACCACCCGGTTACACTGAAGCTTTCTTT. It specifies CASSPPGYTEAFF.

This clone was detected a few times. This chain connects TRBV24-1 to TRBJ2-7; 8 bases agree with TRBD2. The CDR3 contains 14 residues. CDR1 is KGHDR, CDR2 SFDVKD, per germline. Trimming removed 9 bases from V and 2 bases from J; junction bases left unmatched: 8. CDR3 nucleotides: TGTGCCACCCCTATGGGGCGGGAGGCCTACGAGCAGTACGTC. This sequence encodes CATPMGREAYEQYV.

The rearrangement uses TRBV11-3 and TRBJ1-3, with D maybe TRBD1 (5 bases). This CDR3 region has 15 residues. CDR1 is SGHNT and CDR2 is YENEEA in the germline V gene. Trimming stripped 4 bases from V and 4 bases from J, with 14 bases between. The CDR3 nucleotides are TGTGCCAGCAGCTCCGGGCGGGGGTACGGAAACACCATATATTTT. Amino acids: CASSSGRGYGNTIYF.

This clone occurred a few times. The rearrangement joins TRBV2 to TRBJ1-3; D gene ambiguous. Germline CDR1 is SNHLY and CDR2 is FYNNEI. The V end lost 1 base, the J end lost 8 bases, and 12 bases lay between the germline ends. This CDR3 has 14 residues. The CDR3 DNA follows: TGTGCCAGCAGTGAAGGACTGTCTATAGACACCATATATTTT. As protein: CASSEGLSIDTIYF.

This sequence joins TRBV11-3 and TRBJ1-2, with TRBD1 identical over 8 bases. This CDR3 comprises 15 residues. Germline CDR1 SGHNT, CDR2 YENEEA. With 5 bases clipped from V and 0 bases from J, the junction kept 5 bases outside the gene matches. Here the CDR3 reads CASSPRTGTNYGYTF. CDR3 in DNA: TGTGCCAGCAGCCCCAGGACAGGGACTAACTATGGCTACACCTTC.

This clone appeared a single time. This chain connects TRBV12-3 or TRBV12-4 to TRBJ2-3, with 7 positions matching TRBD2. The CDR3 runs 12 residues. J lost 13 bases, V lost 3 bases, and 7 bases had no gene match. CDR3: CASSLGGAGKYF. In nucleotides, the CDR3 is TGTGCCAGCAGTTTGGGCGGAGCGGGGAAGTATTTT.

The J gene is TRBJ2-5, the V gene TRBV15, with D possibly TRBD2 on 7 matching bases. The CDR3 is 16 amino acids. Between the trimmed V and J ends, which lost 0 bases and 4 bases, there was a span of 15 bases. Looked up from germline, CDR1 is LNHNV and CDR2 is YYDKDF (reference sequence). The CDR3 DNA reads TGTGCCACCAGCAGAGATCCGGCGGGGGCAGGAGAGACCCAGTACTTC. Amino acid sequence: CATSRDPAGAGETQYF.

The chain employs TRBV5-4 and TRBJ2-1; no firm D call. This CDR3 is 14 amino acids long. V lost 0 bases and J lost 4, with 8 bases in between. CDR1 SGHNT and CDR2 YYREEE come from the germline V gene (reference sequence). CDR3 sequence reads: CASSLGNSYNEQFF. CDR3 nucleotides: TGTGCCAGCAGCTTGGGGAACAGTTACAATGAGCAGTTCTTC.

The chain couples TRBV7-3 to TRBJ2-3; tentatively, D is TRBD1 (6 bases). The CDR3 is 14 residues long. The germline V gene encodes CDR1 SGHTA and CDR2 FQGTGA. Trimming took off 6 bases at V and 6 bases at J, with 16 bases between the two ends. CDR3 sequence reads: CASSYDRPPDTQYF. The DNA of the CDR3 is TGTGCCAGCAGTTACGACAGGCCCCCGGATACGCAGTATTTT.

The CDR3 sequence is CASTLSPGGGEKLFF. CDR3 DNA sequence: TGTGCCAGCACCCTTAGCCCGGGAGGTGGGGAAAAACTGTTTTTT. The chain combines TRBV7-2 with TRBJ1-4; D is undetermined. Trimming removed 7 bases at V and 8 bases at J, with 20 bases between. CDR1 is SGHTA and CDR2 is FQGNSA in the germline V gene. The CDR3 totals 15 residues.

This chain's CDR3 is CASSQATGDRGELFF. Here the CDR3 DNA reads TGCGCCAGCAGCCAAGCGACAGGGGACAGGGGGGAGCTGTTTTTT. The chain combines TRBV4-3 with TRBJ2-2, with 8 bases lining up with TRBD1. This CDR3 is built from 15 residues. From germline, CDR1 is LGHNA and CDR2 YSLEER. V was clipped by 1 base and J by 8 bases; unmatched bases: 6.

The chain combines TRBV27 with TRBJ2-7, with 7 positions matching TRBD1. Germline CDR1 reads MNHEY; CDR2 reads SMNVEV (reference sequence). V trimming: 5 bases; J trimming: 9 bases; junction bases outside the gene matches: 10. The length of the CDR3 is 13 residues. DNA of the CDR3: TGTGCCAGCAGTGCGCAAGAGGGGGCAAGGCAGTACTTC. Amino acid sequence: CASSAQEGARQYF.

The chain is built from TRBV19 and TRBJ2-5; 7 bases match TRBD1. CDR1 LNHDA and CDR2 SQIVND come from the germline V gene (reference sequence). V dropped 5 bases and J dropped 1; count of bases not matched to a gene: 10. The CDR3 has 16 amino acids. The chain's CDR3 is CASSPRTGPLQETQYF. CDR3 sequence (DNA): TGTGCCAGTAGTCCCAGGACAGGACCTCTCCAAGAGACCCAGTACTTC.

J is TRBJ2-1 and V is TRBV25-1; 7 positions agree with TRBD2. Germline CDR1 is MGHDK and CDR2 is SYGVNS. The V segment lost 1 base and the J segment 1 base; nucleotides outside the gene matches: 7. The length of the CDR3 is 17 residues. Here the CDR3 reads CASSEFGSGRSYNEQFF. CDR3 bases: TGTGCCAGCAGTGAATTCGGTAGCGGGCGATCCTACAATGAGCAGTTCTTC.